This entry describes one T cell receptor beta chain. Authors' data handling: Reference gene primer amplification gave estimated nucleated cell counts. The table came from immunoSEQ multiplex PCR; TCRdb's copy has only in-frame clones and leaves some out. The V and J calls and the clone size are those of that table, but D and trimming were determined from the DNA. Among around 280,000 clones listed, approximately 86% were seen once. These data are taken from a study of blood T cell repertoires in COVID-19. Study as a whole: The United States, Italy and Spain provided the acute and convalescent COVID-19 samples. T cells, B-cell-depleted T cells, or PBMCs provided the cDNA or gDNA that served as material.

The CDR3 spans 15 residues. Germline CDR1 SQVTM, CDR2 ANQGSEA. The V end was cut by 5 bases, the J end by 1 base, with 15 bases between. The source is a man aged 70-80 years with acute or convalescent COVID-19. The chain links TRBV29-1 to TRBJ2-1; D is possibly TRBD2 (6 bases). Input material: peripheral blood. This chain's CDR3 is CSVRPGTGSYNEQFF. CDR3 coding DNA: TGCAGCGTTCGACCCGGGACTGGGTCCTACAATGAGCAGTTCTTC.